This record looks at one T cell receptor (beta chain) sequence and its context. The data were produced by immunoSEQ multiplex PCR, yet TCRdb's version contains in-frame clones alone and is incomplete. The repertoire holds fewer than 55,000 clones, with nearly 95% as singletons. This specimen belongs to a study of T cell changes during pregnancy in multiple sclerosis. CDR1 is MDHEN, CDR2 SYDVKM, per germline. V gave up 3 bases and J gave up 4 bases; unmatched junction bases: 8. CDR3 size: 15 residues. Sequences were derived from CD4+ T cells from peripheral blood mononuclear cells, sampled in the third trimester of pregnancy. The chain joins TRBV28 to TRBJ2-5; the match to TRBD2 covers 7 bases. The source of this sequence is a female donor with multiple sclerosis, enrolled in a pregnancy study. CDR3 DNA sequence: TGTGCCAGCAGTTTGTCAGGGCGGGGGAGAGAGACCCAGTACTTC. Its translation: CASSLSGRGRETQYF.